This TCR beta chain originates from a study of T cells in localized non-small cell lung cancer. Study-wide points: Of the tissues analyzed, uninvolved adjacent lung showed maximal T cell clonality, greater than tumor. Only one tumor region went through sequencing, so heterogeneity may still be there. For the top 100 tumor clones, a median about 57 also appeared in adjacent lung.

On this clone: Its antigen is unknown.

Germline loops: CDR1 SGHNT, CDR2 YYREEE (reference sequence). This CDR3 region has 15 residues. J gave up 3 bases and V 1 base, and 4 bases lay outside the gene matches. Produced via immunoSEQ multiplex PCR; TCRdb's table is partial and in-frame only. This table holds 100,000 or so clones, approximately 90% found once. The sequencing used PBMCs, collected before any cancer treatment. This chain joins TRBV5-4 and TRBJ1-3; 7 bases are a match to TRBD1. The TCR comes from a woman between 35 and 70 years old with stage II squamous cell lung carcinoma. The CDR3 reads CASSLTGEGGNTIYF. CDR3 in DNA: TGTGCCAGCAGCTTGACAGGGGAGGGTGGAAACACCATATATTTT.